This paragraph reports one T cell receptor beta chain. Antigen specificity is unknown. 5'RACE primed at constant segments yielded TCR alpha and TCR beta cDNA libraries bearing sample barcodes and UMIs. TCRdb processed the 5' RACE reads anew with MiXCR; each CDR3 protein has one entry. The sample carries about 390,000 distinct CDR3 sequences, over 20% recorded once. This specimen comes from a study of T-cell memory formation after mild COVID-19. Notes on the study in general: SARS-CoV-2 specificity was not confirmed for second-wave clones peaking on day 37. Clones that shrank (day 15 to 85) were balanced CD4/CD8, whereas later expanders leaned CD4+. Mostly located in CM and EM were contracting CD4+ clones, with contracting CD8+ clones located in EMRA.

V shed 3 bases, J shed 0 bases, and the junction held 7 bases outside the gene matches. Germline values: CDR1 DFQATT, CDR2 SNEGSKA (reference sequence). The CDR3 has 15 residues. The sequencing sample was made of PBMCs or a T cell subset sorted from them (not recorded which). The TCR was taken from an adult woman who had mild COVID-19 (a few samples of this study predate the infection). Cell type and time point are not known. J is TRBJ1-1 and V is TRBV20-1; 7 nucleotides match TRBD1. The CDR3 DNA follows: TGCAGTGCTAGCGACTCAGGGGGGATGAACACTGAAGCTTTCTTT. As protein: CSASDSGGMNTEAFF.